The 8 T cell receptor beta chains presented below share a single source sample, sequenced in a study of cytomegalovirus exposure and HLA in healthy donors. The PCR was carried out with 60 Vbeta primers and 13 Jbeta primers. Assay used: immunoSEQ multiplex PCR; TCRdb lists only in-frame clones, some missing. The data show 100,000 to 150,000 clones, 75% to 85% seen once. The sample taken for sequencing was PBMCs. Receptors originate from a girl aged 2-10 years in good health and CMV-seronegative.

This rearrangement joins TRBV4-1 to TRBJ1-4; 9 bases agree with TRBD1. Germline trimming cut 2 bases from V and 2 bases from J; bases unmatched to any gene: 6. In germline, CDR1 is MGHRA, CDR2 YSYEKL. The CDR3 contains 17 residues. The CDR3 DNA is TGCGCCAGCAGCCAATTTACACAGGGGGCGACTAATGAAAAACTGTTTTTT. Protein: CASSQFTQGATNEKLFF.

The V gene is TRBV7-9, the J gene TRBJ2-7; D unclear. The germline CDR1 and CDR2 sequences are SEHNR and FQNEAQ (reference sequence). The CDR3 extends over 15 amino acids. Trimming shortened V by 4 bases and J by 3 bases, and 16 bases separated the two germline ends. The CDR3 reads CASSSGPNLIYEQYF. DNA for the CDR3: TGTGCCAGCAGCTCAGGCCCTAACCTAATCTACGAGCAGTACTTC. Supplemented by reference TRBV7-9 and TRBJ2-7, the full variable domain reads DTGVSQNPRHKITKRGQNVTFRCDPISEHNRLYWYRQTLGQGPEFLTYFQNEAQLEKSRLLSDRFSAERPKGSFSTLEIQRTEQGDSAMYLCASSSGPNLIYEQYFGPGTRLTVT.

The rearrangement links TRBV5-1 to TRBJ2-1, with TRBD1 matching over 9 bases. The CDR3 is made up of 14 amino acids. Trimming cost V 4 bases and J 4 bases; bases outside gene matches: 3. Germline V CDR1 and CDR2: SGHRS, YFSETQ. The CDR3 spells CASSVGQGYNEQFF. Written as DNA, the CDR3 is TGCGCCAGCAGCGTGGGACAGGGTTACAATGAGCAGTTCTTC.

This clone has more than one count but fewer than ten. CDR3 region: CASSLEWATEAFF. The DNA of the CDR3 is TGTGCCAGCAGCTTGGAGTGGGCCACTGAAGCTTTCTTT. The genes are TRBV5-6 and TRBJ1-1; D not certain. The ends were cut back, 0 bases at V and 4 bases at J, with 7 bases in the middle. The CDR3 consists of 13 residues. In germline, CDR1 is SGHDT, CDR2 YYEEEE.

The chain recombines TRBV30 with TRBJ1-3, with 7 bases that match TRBD1. V gave up 2 bases and J gave up 4 bases; unmatched junction bases: 8. Germline V gene data show CDR1 as GTSNPN and CDR2 as SVGIG (reference sequence). This CDR3 contains 15 residues. CDR3 loop: CAWSFAGTVGNTIYF. The CDR3 nucleotides read TGTGCCTGGAGTTTTGCAGGGACAGTAGGAAACACCATATATTTT.

The chain carries TRBV9 and TRBJ1-1, with 10 bases identical to TRBD1. Per the germline V gene, CDR1 is SGDLS and CDR2 is YYNGEE. The ends lost 4 bases at V and 4 bases at J; junction bases unmatched: 4. This CDR3 has 14 residues. The CDR3 spells CASSPWDRGTEAFF. The CDR3 DNA follows: TGTGCCAGCAGCCCCTGGGACAGGGGCACTGAAGCTTTCTTT.

The rearrangement joins TRBV6-1 to TRBJ1-5; 10 bases align to TRBD1. CDR1 is MNHNS, CDR2 SASEGT, per germline. The trim removed 6 bases at V and 5 bases at J, leaving 4 bases unmatched. The CDR3 loop spans 14 amino acids. Written as DNA, the CDR3 is TGTGCCAGCAGATACGGACAGGGGGATCAGCCCCAGCATTTT. Its translation: CASRYGQGDQPQHF.

The chain joins TRBV5-1 to TRBJ1-1, with D perhaps TRBD1 (6 bases). CDR3 length equals 16 residues. CDR1 is SGHRS and CDR2 is YFSETQ in the germline V gene. V lost 1 base to trimming and J lost 0 bases, with 13 bases between them. CDR3 nucleotides: TGCGCCAGCAGCTTGAAGAGACAGGACCTGAACACTGAAGCTTTCTTT. As protein: CASSLKRQDLNTEAFF.